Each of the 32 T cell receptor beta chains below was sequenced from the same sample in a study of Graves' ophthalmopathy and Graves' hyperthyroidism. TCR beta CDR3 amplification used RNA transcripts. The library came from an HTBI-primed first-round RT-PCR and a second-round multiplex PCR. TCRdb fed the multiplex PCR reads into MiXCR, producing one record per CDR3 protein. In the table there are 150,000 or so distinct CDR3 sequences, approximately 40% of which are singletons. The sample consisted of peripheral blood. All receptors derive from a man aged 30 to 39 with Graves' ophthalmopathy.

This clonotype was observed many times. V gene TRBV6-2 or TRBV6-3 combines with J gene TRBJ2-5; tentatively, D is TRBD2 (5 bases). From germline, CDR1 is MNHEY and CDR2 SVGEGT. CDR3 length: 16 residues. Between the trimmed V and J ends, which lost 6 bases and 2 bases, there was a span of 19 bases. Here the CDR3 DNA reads TGTGCCAGCAGCCTACTGCTGGCGGGTCCTCAAGAGACCCAGTACTTC. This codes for CASSLLLAGPQETQYF.

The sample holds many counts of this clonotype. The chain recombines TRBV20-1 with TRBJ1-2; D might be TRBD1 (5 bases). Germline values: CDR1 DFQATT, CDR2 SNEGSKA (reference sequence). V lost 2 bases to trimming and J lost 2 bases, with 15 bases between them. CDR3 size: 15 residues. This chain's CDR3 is CSARLRWDGNYGYTF. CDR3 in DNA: TGCAGTGCTAGATTGAGGTGGGACGGGAACTATGGCTACACCTTC.

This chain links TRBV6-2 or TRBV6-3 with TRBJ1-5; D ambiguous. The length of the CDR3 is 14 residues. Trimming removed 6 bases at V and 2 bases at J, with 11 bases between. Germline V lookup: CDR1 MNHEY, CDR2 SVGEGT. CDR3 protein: CASRPGLGNQPQHF. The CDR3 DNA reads TGTGCCAGCAGACCGGGGTTGGGCAATCAGCCCCAGCATTTT.

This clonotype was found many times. The CDR3 bases are TGTGCCTGGAGCCCTGGGACTCTTGGAAACACCATATATTTT. Translation gives CAWSPGTLGNTIYF. This chain joins TRBV30 and TRBJ1-3; D perhaps matches TRBD1 (5 bases). This CDR3 comprises 14 residues. Germline CDR1 and CDR2: GTSNPN and SVGIG (reference sequence). Trimming cost V 3 bases and J 3 bases, with 12 bases left between them. Using reference TRBV30 and TRBJ1-3 for the parts outside the CDR3, the full variable domain is SQTIHQWPATLVQPVGSPLSLECTVEGTSNPNLYWYRQAAGRGLQLLFYSVGIGQISSEVPQNLSASRPQDRQFILSSKKLLLSDSGFYLCAWSPGTLGNTIYFGEGSWLTVV.

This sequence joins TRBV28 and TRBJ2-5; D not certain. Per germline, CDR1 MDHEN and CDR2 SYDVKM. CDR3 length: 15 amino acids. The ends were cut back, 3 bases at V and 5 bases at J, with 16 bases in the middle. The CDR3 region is CASSFRAVPRETQYF. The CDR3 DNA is TGTGCCAGCAGTTTTCGGGCGGTCCCGAGGGAGACCCAGTACTTC. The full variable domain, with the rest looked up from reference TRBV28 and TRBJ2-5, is DVKVTQSSRYLVKRTGEKVFLECVQDMDHENMFWYRQDPGLGLRLIYFSYDVKMKEKGDIPEGYSVSREKKERFSLILESASTNQTSMYLCASSFRAVPRETQYFGPGTRLLVL.

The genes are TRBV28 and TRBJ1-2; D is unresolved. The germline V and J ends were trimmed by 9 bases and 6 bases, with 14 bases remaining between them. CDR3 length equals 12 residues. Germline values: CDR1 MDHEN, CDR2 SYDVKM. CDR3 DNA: TGTGCCAGTAACGAGCAGAGGAATGGCTACACCTTC. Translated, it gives CASNEQRNGYTF.

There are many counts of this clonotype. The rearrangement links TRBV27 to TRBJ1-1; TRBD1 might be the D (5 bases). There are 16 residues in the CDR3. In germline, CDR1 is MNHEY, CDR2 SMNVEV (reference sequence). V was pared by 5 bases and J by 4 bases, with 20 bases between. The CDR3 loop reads CASSGGRTISGTEAFF. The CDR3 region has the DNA TGTGCCAGCAGTGGGGGGAGGACCATATCAGGCACTGAAGCTTTCTTT.

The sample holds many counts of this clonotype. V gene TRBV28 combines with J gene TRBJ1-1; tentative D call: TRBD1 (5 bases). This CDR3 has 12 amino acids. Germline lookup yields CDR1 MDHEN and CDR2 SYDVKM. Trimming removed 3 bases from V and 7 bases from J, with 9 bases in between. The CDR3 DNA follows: TGTGCCAGCAGTTTGGGGACGGTTGAAGCTTTCTTT. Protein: CASSLGTVEAFF. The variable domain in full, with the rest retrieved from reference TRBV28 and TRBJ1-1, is DVKVTQSSRYLVKRTGEKVFLECVQDMDHENMFWYRQDPGLGLRLIYFSYDVKMKEKGDIPEGYSVSREKKERFSLILESASTNQTSMYLCASSLGTVEAFFGQGTRLTVV.

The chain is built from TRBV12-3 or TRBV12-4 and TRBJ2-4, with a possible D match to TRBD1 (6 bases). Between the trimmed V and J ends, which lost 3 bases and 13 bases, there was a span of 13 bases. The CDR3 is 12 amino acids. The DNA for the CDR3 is TGTGCCAGCAGTTTCACCGCACAGGGCCAGTACTTC. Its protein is CASSFTAQGQYF.

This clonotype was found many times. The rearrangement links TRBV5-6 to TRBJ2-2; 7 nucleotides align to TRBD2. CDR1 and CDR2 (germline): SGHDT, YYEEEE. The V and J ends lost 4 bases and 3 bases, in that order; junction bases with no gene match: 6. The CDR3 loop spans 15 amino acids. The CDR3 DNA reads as TGTGCCAGCAGCCCAAGCGGGACTTACACCGGGGAGCTGTTTTTT. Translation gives CASSPSGTYTGELFF.

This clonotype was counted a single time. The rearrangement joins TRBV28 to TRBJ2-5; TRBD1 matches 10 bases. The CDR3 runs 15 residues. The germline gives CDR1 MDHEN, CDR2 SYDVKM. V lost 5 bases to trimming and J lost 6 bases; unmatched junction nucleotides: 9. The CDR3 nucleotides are TGTGCCAGCAGTACCTGGGACAGGGGTAGCCAGACCCAGTACTTC. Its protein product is CASSTWDRGSQTQYF.

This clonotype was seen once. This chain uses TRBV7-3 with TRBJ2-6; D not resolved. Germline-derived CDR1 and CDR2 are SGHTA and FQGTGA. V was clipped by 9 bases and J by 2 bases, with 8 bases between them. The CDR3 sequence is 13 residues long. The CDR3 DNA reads TGTGCCAGTCGTAACCCTGGGGCCAACGTCCTGACTTTC. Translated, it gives CASRNPGANVLTF.

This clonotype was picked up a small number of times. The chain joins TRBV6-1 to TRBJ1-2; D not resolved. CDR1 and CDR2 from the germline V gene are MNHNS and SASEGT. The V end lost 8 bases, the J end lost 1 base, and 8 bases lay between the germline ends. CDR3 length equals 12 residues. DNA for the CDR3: TGTGCCAGCGGGGAGTTTAACTATGGCTACACCTTC. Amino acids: CASGEFNYGYTF.

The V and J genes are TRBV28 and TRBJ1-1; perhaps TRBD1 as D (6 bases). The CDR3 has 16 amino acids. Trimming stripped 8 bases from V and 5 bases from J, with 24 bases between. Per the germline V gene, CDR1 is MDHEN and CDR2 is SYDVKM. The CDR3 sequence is CASGPAARQVETEAFF. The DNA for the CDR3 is TGTGCCAGCGGCCCCGCCGCCAGACAGGTTGAAACTGAAGCTTTCTTT.

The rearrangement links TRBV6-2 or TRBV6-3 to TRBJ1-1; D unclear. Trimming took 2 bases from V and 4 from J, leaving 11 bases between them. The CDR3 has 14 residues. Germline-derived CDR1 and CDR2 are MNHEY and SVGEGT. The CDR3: CASSYRVTGTEAFF. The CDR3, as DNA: TGTGCCAGCAGTTACAGGGTAACGGGCACTGAAGCTTTCTTT.

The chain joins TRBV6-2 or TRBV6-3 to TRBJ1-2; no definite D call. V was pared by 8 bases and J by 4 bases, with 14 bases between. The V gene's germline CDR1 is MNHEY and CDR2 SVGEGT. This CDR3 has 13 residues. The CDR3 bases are TGTGCCAGCGGGCGAGACGGAGCCTATGGCTACACCTTC. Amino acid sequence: CASGRDGAYGYTF.

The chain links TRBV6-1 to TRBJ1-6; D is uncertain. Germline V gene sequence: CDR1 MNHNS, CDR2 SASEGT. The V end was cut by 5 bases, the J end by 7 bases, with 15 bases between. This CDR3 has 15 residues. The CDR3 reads CASSRSEANNSPLHF. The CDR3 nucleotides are TGTGCCAGCAGTCGCTCTGAGGCGAACAATTCACCCCTCCACTTT.

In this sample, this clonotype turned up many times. CDR3 coding DNA: TGTGCCAGCAGTCCAGCGGGAGGCTATGGCTACACCTTC. The encoded protein is CASSPAGGYGYTF. The rearrangement uses TRBV6-2 or TRBV6-3 and TRBJ1-2; D unclear. The germline gives CDR1 MNHEY, CDR2 SVGEGT. The CDR3 length is 13 residues. The V and J ends lost 5 bases and 4 bases respectively, with 11 bases between them.

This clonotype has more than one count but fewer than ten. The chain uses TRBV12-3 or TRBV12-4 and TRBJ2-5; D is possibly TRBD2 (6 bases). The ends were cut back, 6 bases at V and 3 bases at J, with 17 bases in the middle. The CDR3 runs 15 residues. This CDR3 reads CASRPGFQREETQYF. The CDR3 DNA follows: TGTGCCAGCAGGCCGGGGTTTCAGCGGGAAGAGACCCAGTACTTC.

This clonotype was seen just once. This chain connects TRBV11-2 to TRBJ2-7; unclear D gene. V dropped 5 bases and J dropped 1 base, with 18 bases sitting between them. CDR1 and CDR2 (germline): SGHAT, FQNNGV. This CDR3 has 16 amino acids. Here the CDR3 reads CASSVNGGRTSYEQYF. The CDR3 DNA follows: TGTGCCAGCAGCGTAAATGGTGGACGTACATCCTACGAGCAGTACTTC.

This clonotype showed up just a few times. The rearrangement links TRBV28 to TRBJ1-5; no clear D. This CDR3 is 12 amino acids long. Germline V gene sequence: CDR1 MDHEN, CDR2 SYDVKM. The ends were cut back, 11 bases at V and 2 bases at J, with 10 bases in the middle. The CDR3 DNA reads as TGTGCCTCGGTCTTTCGCAATCAGCCCCAGCATTTT. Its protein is CASVFRNQPQHF.

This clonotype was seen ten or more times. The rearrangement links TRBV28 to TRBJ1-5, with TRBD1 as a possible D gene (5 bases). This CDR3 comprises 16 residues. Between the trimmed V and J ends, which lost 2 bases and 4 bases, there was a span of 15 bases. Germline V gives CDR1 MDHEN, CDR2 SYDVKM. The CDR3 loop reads CASSLRGGSLNQPQHF. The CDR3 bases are TGTGCCAGCAGTTTAAGGGGTGGCAGTCTTAATCAGCCCCAGCATTTT.

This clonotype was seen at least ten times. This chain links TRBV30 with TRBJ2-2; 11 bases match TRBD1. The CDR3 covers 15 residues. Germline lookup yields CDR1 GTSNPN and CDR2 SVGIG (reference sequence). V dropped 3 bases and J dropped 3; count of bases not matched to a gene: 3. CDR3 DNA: TGTGCCTGGAGCTGGACAGGGGGCGACACCGGGGAGCTGTTTTTT. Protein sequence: CAWSWTGGDTGELFF.

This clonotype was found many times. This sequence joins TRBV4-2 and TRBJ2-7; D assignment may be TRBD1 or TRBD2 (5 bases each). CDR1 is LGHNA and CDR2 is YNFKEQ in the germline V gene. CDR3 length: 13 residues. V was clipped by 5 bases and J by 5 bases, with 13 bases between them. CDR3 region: CASSGGNRDEQYF. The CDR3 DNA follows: TGTGCCAGCAGCGGGGGAAACCGGGACGAGCAGTACTTC.

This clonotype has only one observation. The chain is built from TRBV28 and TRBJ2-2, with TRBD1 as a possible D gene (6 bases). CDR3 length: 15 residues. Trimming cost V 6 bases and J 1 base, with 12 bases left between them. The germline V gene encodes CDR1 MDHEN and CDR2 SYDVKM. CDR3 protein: CASRGTGWNTGELFF. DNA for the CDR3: TGTGCCAGCAGGGGAACAGGGTGGAACACCGGGGAGCTGTTTTTT.

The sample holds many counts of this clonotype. The chain's CDR3 is CASSLGTGGGTGELFF. The CDR3 DNA is TGTGCCAGCAGCCTGGGGACAGGCGGAGGGACCGGGGAGCTGTTTTTT. The chain links TRBV28 to TRBJ2-2; 8 positions match TRBD1. This CDR3 region has 16 residues. From germline, CDR1 is MDHEN and CDR2 SYDVKM. After removal of 6 bases from V and 5 bases from J, the junction contained 11 bases not matched to a gene.

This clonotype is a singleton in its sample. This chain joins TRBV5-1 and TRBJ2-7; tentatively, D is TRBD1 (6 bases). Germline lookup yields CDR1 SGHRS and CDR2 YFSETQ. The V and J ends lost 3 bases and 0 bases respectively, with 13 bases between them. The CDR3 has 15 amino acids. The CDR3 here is CASSYHRALSYEQYF. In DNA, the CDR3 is TGCGCCAGCAGCTACCACAGGGCCCTCTCCTACGAGCAGTACTTC.

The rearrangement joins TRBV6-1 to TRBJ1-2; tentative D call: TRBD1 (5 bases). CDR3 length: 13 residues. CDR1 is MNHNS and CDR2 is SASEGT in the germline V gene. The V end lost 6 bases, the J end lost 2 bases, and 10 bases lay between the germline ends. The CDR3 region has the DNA TGTGCCAGCAGAGGGACGGGAAACTATGGCTACACCTTC. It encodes CASRGTGNYGYTF.

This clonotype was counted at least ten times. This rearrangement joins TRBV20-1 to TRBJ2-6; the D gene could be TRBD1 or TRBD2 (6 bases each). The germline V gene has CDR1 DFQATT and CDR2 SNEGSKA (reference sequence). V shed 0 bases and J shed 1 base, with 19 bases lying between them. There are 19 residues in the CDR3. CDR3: CSARETGADYISGANVLTF. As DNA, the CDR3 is TGCAGTGCTAGAGAGACGGGGGCAGACTATATTTCTGGGGCCAACGTCCTGACTTTC.

CDR3 in DNA: TGCGCCAGCAGCCCTAGACGGACCACTGAAGCTTTCTTT. It codes for CASSPRRTTEAFF. This chain joins TRBV4-3 and TRBJ1-1; no firm D call. The germline CDR1 and CDR2 sequences are LGHNA and YSLEER. The CDR3 runs 13 residues. V gave up 4 bases and J gave up 4 bases, with 10 bases separating them.

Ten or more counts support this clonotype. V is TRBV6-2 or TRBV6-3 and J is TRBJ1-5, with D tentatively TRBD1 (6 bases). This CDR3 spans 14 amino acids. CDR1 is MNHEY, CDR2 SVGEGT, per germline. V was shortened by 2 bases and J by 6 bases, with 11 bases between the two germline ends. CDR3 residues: CASSYTQGGQPQHF. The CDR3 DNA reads TGTGCCAGCAGTTACACACAGGGAGGTCAGCCCCAGCATTTT.

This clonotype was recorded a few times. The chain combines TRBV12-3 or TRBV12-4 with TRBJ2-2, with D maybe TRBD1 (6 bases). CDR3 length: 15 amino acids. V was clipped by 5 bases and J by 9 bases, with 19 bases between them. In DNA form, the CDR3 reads TGTGCCAGCAGTCAGGGACAACGATCGGCCCGGGAGCTGTTTTTT. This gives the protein CASSQGQRSARELFF.